This T cell receptor beta chain was recovered during a study of beta chain features in type 1 diabetes. About the research overall: Patients did not differ from healthy donors in age, gender or cell yield. Study results and caveats: Whatever favoring of shorter templates PCR might show would apply equally to patients and controls. In every one of the four CD4+ subsets, TCRB CDR3s were moderately but significantly shorter in Type 1 diabetes patients.

Germline trimming cut 4 bases from V and 2 bases from J; bases unmatched to any gene: 8. The CDR3 length is 15 residues. Germline CDR1 is SGHNT and CDR2 is YYREEE (reference sequence). Investigators reverse transcribed all isolated RNA, so they sequenced expressed TCRB transcripts. The method was immunoSEQ multiplex PCR; TCRdb's version includes in-frame clones alone and lacks a portion of them. The repertoire holds about 200,000 clones, with roughly a tenth as singletons. For this clone: The antigen is not known.

The TCR originated in a man between 18 and 35 years old in good health. The specimen was central memory CD4+ T cells from blood. This chain links TRBV5-4 with TRBJ2-5, with 7 bases matching TRBD1. This CDR3 is CASSGPGQRQETQYF. CDR3 nucleotide sequence: TGTGCCAGCAGCGGGCCGGGACAGAGACAAGAGACCCAGTACTTC. Combining the CDR3 with reference TRBV5-4 and TRBJ2-5 gives the whole variable domain ETGVTQSPTHLIKTRGQQVTLRCSSQSGHNTVSWYQQALGQGPQFIFQYYREEENGRGNFPPRFSGLQFPNYSSELNVNALELDDSALYLCASSGPGQRQETQYFGPGTRLLVL.